Below, 10 T cell receptor beta chains from the same sample are listed, as sequenced in a study of T cells of healthy individuals. TCRdb ran MiXCR on the 5' RACE reads and lists one entry per CDR3 protein. Among under 70,000 distinct CDR3 sequences listed, over 12% were seen once. The source is a human donor in good health.

This clonotype came up a few times. The J gene is TRBJ1-1, the V gene TRBV3-1; the D gene is possibly TRBD1 (6 bases). The V end lost 10 bases, the J end lost 0 bases, and 12 bases lay between the germline ends. This CDR3 spans 13 amino acids. CDR1 is LGHDT, CDR2 YNNKEL, per germline (reference sequence). CDR3 bases: TGTGCCACGACGGACAGCCTGAACACTGAAGCTTTCTTT. This codes for CATTDSLNTEAFF.

This clonotype was counted ten times or more. J is TRBJ1-5 and V is TRBV3-2; the table names TRBD1, a call not compared with the DNA. TRBV3-2 is assigned pseudogene status. This CDR3 region has 17 residues. The CDR3 spells CASSRGNLVRSNQPQHF. DNA of the CDR3: TGTGCCAGCAGCCGGGGGAACTTGGTTAGGAGCAATCAGCCCCAGCATTTT.

The rearrangement uses TRBV28 and TRBJ2-7, with no clear D. Per germline, CDR1 MDHEN and CDR2 SYDVKM. V was trimmed by 2 bases and J by 3 bases, leaving 8 bases between them. The CDR3 loop spans 13 amino acids. CDR3 residues: CASSLGIRYEQYF. CDR3 nucleotide sequence: TGTGCCAGCAGTTTAGGCATTCGCTACGAGCAGTACTTC.

This clonotype was counted at least ten times. The gene calls are TRBV4-1 and TRBJ2-3, with unresolved D. Germline-derived CDR1 and CDR2 are MGHRA and YSYEKL. Trimming stripped 1 base from V and 0 bases from J, with 14 bases between. The CDR3 totals 17 residues. CDR3 sequence reads: CASSQGPATLSTDTQYF. In DNA form, the CDR3 reads TGCGCCAGCAGCCAAGGTCCGGCGACATTAAGCACAGATACGCAGTATTTT.

V and J are TRBV20-1 and TRBJ2-1; TRBD2 aligns across 9 bases. CDR1 is DFQATT and CDR2 is SNEGSKA in the germline V gene (reference sequence). This CDR3 contains 19 residues. Trimming at V came to 0 bases and at J to 4 bases, leaving 16 bases not matched to a gene. The CDR3 nucleotides read TGCAGTGCTAGAGATCTAGGACAGATAGCGGGAGAGGCGTACAATGAGCAGTTCTTC. Amino acids: CSARDLGQIAGEAYNEQFF.

This clonotype was counted only a few times. The rearrangement joins TRBV12-5 to TRBJ2-5, with unresolved D. The CDR3 sequence is 17 residues long. Germline V lookup: CDR1 LGHNT, CDR2 FRNRAP. Trimming shortened V by 1 base and J by 0 bases, and 15 bases separated the two germline ends. The CDR3 region has the DNA TGTGCTAGTGGTTTGGGGACGGTTTTACCCTACCAAGAGACCCAGTACTTC. Its translation is CASGLGTVLPYQETQYF.

In this sample, this clonotype turned up many times. The chain uses TRBV10-3 and TRBJ1-6, with D unclear. Trimming left V 3 bases short and J 4 bases short, with 7 bases between. The CDR3 spans 14 residues. The V gene's germline CDR1 is ENHRY and CDR2 SYGVKD. The CDR3 coding sequence is TGTGCCATCAGTGAATCAGATTATAATTCACCCCTCCACTTT. Its translation is CAISESDYNSPLHF.

The sample holds many counts of this clonotype. The chain links TRBV7-8 to TRBJ2-2; the D gene is possibly TRBD2 (6 bases). Trimming left V 3 bases short and J 1 base short, with 6 bases between. The CDR3 has 14 amino acids. CDR1 SGHVS and CDR2 FQNEAQ come from the germline V gene. In DNA form, the CDR3 reads TGTGCCAGCAGCTTGGGGGGGAACACCGGGGAGCTGTTTTTT. Its translation: CASSLGGNTGELFF.

The chain links TRBV6-2 or TRBV6-3 to TRBJ1-1; a possible D gene is TRBD1 (5 bases). Looked up from germline, CDR1 is MNHEY and CDR2 is SVGEGT. The CDR3 sequence is 14 residues long. The V gene lost 2 bases and the J gene lost 1 base, with 8 bases spanning the gap. The CDR3 DNA follows: TGTGCCAGCAGTTACGCGGACACGAACACTGAAGCTTTCTTT. Protein: CASSYADTNTEAFF.

The table lists this clonotype with a few counts. The CDR3 reads CASTPGQGGPGKTQYF. The CDR3 nucleotides are TGTGCCAGCACCCCCGGACAGGGGGGACCGGGGAAGACCCAGTACTTC. The V call is TRBV7-9, the J call TRBJ2-5, with TRBD1 matching over 10 bases. The ends lost 7 bases at V and 6 bases at J; junction bases unmatched: 14. The CDR3 consists of 16 residues. Germline V lookup: CDR1 SEHNR, CDR2 FQNEAQ (reference sequence).